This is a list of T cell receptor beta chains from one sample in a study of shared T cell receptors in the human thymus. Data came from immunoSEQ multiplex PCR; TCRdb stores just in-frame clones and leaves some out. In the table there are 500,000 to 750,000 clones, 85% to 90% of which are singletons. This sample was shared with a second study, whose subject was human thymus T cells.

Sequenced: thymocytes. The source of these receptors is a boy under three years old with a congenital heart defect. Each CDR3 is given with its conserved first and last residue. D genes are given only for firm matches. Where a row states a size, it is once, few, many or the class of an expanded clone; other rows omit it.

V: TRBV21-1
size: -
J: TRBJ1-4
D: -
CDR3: CASSDRQEANEKLFF
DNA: TGTGCCAGCAGTGACCGACAGGAGGCTAATGAAAAACTGTTTTTT

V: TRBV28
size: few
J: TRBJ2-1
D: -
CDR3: CASSYKGPAAKSSYNEQFF
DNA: TGTGCCAGCAGTTACAAGGGGCCGGCAGCAAAAAGCTCCTACAATGAGCAGTTCTTC

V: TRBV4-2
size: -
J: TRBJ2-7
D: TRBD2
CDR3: CASSQEPRTSPLGEQYF
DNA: TGTGCCAGCAGCCAAGAACCCAGGACTAGCCCATTGGGCGAGCAGTACTTC

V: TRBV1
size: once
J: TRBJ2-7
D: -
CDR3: CTSSPLSVAGVYEQYF
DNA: TGCACCAGCAGCCCCCTTTCGGTAGCGGGAGTCTACGAGCAGTACTTC

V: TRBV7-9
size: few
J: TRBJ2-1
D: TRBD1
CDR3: CASSLGRDRVASSYNEQFF
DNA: TGTGCCAGCAGCTTAGGCCGGGACAGGGTCGCTAGCTCCTACAATGAGCAGTTCTTC

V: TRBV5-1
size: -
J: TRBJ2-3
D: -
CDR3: CASSVTTTSTDTQYF
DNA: TGCGCCAGCAGCGTTACTACTACTAGCACAGATACGCAGTATTTT

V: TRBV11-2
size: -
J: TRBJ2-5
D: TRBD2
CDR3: CASSLSSYLAGRETQYF
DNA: TGTGCCAGCAGCTTATCGTCTTATCTAGCGGGGAGGGAGACCCAGTACTTC

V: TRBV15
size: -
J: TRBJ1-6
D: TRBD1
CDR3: CATSREQGYSPLHF
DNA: TGTGCCACCAGCAGAGAACAGGGGTATTCACCCCTCCACTTT

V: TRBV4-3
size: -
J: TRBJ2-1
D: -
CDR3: CASSQGGSLATYNEQFF
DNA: TGCGCCAGCAGCCAAGGGGGGAGTCTAGCGACCTACAATGAGCAGTTCTTC

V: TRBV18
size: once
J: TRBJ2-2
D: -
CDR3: CASSPLLDSGKAGELFF
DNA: TGTGCCAGCTCACCACTGCTAGACTCAGGGAAGGCCGGGGAGCTGTTTTTT

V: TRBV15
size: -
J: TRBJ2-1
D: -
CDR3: CATRSRVVHNEQFF
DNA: TGTGCCACCCGGTCGAGGGTGGTTCACAATGAGCAGTTCTTC

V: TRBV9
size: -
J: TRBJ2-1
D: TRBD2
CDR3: CASSVGTSGRNEQFF
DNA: TGTGCCAGCAGCGTAGGGACTAGCGGGAGAAATGAGCAGTTCTTC

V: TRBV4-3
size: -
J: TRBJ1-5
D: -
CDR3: CASSQDLSGSQPQHF
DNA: TGCGCCAGCAGCCAAGATCTCTCGGGGAGTCAGCCCCAGCATTTT

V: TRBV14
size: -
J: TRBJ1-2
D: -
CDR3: CASSPRDGRDRNGYTF
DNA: TGTGCCAGCAGCCCCCGAGATGGGCGAGACAGGAATGGCTACACCTTC

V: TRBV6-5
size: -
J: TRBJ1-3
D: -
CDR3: CASSYTDSGNTIYF
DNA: TGTGCCAGCAGTTACACAGACTCTGGAAACACCATATATTTT

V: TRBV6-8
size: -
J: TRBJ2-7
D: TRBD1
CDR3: CASSRQGSDEQYF
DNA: TGTGCCAGCAGCCGACAGGGCTCCGACGAGCAGTACTTC

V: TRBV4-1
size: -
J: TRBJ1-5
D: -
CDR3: CASSQDWGRNQPQHF
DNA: TGCGCCAGCAGCCAAGACTGGGGGCGAAATCAGCCCCAGCATTTT

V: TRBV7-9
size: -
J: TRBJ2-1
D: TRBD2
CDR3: CASSLRTSGRSHEQFF
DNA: TGTGCCAGCAGCCTAAGGACTAGCGGGAGATCGCATGAGCAGTTCTTC